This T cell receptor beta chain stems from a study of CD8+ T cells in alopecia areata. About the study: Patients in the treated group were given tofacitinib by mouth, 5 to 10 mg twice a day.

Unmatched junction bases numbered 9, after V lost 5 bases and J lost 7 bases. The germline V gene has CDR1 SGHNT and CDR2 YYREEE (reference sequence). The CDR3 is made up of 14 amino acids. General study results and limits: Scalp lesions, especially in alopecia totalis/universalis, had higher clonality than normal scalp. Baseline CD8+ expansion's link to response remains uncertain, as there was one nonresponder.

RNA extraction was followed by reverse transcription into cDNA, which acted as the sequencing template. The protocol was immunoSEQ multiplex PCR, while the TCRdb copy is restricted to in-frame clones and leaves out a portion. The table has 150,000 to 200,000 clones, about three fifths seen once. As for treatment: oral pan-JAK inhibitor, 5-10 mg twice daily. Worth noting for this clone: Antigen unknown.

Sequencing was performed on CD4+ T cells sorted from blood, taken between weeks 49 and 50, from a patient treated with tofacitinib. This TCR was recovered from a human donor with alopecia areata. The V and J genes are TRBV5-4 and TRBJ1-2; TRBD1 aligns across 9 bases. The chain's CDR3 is CASRRTGVESGYTF. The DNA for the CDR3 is TGTGCCAGCAGACGGACAGGGGTGGAGTCTGGCTACACCTTC.